These T cell receptor beta chains were read from a single sample in a study of Ad26.COV2.S vaccination and SARS-CoV-2 variants. The assay was immunoSEQ multiplex PCR, and TCRdb's table has in-frame clones only and misses some. This repertoire shows hundreds of thousands of clones, about 91% found once; its top ten account for roughly 2.5%. Sample: peripheral blood, taken in a trial of Ad26.COV2.S vaccine versus placebo. The receptors come from a person aged 18-65 years who received the Ad26.COV2.S COVID-19 vaccine or a placebo. Each CDR3 is given with its conserved first and last residue. D genes are given only for firm matches. Expanded clones are given a class, and other clones once, few, many or no size at all.

>TRBD2|TRBJ2-5|.|TRBV7-2
CASSWLLAGGGTQYF
TGTGCCAGCAGCTGGCTACTAGCGGGAGGAGGAACCCAGTACTTC
>.|TRBJ1-5|few|TRBV5-1
CASSPEGTSNQPQHF
TGCGCCAGCAGCCCCGAAGGGACTTCCAATCAGCCCCAGCATTTT
>.|TRBJ2-2|.|TRBV18
CASSPLAESPGELFF
TGTGCCAGCTCACCACTGGCAGAAAGTCCCGGGGAGCTGTTTTTT
>.|TRBJ2-2|.|TRBV9
CASSQKSTGELFF
TGTGCCAGCAGCCAGAAGAGTACCGGGGAGCTGTTTTTT
>.|TRBJ1-1|.|TRBV6-5
CASRRREDTEAFF
TGTGCCAGCAGGCGCAGGGAGGACACTGAAGCTTTCTTT
>TRBD1|TRBJ1-6|.|TRBV10-3
CAISYGQGSYNSPLHF
TGTGCCATCAGCTACGGACAGGGCTCCTATAATTCACCCCTCCACTTT
>TRBD1|TRBJ2-1|.|TRBV10-3
CAIRLGQGAINEQFF
TGTGCCATCAGGCTAGGACAGGGGGCAATTAATGAGCAGTTCTTC
>.|TRBJ1-1|.|TRBV29-1
CSVAGQGNTEAFF
TGCAGCGTTGCAGGGCAAGGGAACACTGAAGCTTTCTTT
>.|TRBJ1-6|.|TRBV5-1
CASSLEGGASSPLHF
TGCGCCAGCAGCTTGGAAGGTGGGGCCAGTTCACCCCTCCACTTT
>.|TRBJ2-2|.|TRBV5-1
CASSLAGVGTGELFF
TGCGCCAGCAGCTTGGCCGGGGTTGGAACCGGGGAGCTGTTTTTT
>.|TRBJ1-4|.|TRBV6-6
CASSYSSFNEKLFF
TGTGCCAGCAGTTACTCATCTTTTAATGAAAAACTGTTTTTT
>TRBD1|TRBJ2-3|.|TRBV4-3
CASSVRDRGLGDTQYF
TGCGCCAGCAGCGTCCGGGACAGGGGACTTGGAGATACGCAGTATTTT
>.|TRBJ1-4|.|TRBV4-2
CASSQENWGEKLFF
TGTGCCAGCAGCCAAGAAAATTGGGGTGAAAAACTGTTTTTT
>.|TRBJ1-1|.|TRBV10-3
CAISDPRGGTEAFF
TGTGCCATCAGTGATCCACGGGGTGGCACTGAAGCTTTCTTT
>.|TRBJ1-2|.|TRBV10-3
CAISDTVYGYTF
TGTGCCATCAGTGATACAGTCTATGGCTACACCTTC
>.|TRBJ1-2|.|TRBV6-5
CASTPTGTANYGYTF
TGTGCCAGCACCCCGACGGGGACGGCTAACTATGGCTACACCTTC
>.|TRBJ2-1|.|TRBV7-2
CASSYGTDNEQFF
TGTGCCAGCAGCTACGGGACCGACAATGAGCAGTTCTTC
>TRBD1|TRBJ2-2|.|TRBV10-3
CAISEQGDTGELFF
TGTGCCATCAGTGAACAGGGGGACACCGGGGAGCTGTTTTTT
>.|TRBJ1-3|.|TRBV5-1
CASSLVGDPDLSGNTIYF
TGCGCCAGCAGCTTGGTCGGGGACCCTGACCTCTCTGGAAACACCATATATTTT
>.|TRBJ2-3|.|TRBV4-3
CASSQANLEGDTQYF
TGCGCCAGCAGCCAAGCAAACCTCGAAGGGGATACGCAGTATTTT
>TRBD1|TRBJ1-5|.|TRBV2
CASSKNHRGLQPQHF
TGTGCCAGCAGTAAAAACCACAGGGGGCTTCAGCCCCAGCATTTT
>.|TRBJ1-2|.|TRBV7-2
CASSAGINYGYTF
TGTGCCAGCAGCGCGGGAATTAACTATGGCTACACCTTC
>.|TRBJ2-7|.|TRBV6-5
CASSYYPRATSYEQYF
TGTGCCAGCAGTTACTACCCCAGGGCCACCTCCTACGAGCAGTACTTC
>.|TRBJ1-1|.|TRBV7-3
CASSLRGDTEAFF
TGTGCCAGCAGCTTAAGAGGGGACACTGAAGCTTTCTTT
>.|TRBJ1-5|.|TRBV4-1
CASGSGGLNQPQHF
TGCGCCAGCGGGAGTGGGGGGCTCAATCAGCCCCAGCATTTT
>TRBD1|TRBJ2-3|.|TRBV11-2
CASSPTGLRGDTQYF
TGTGCCAGCAGCCCGACAGGGCTGAGGGGAGATACGCAGTATTTT
>.|TRBJ2-1|.|TRBV11-2
CASSPLGSSYNEQFF
TGTGCCAGCAGCCCCCTGGGGAGCTCCTACAATGAGCAGTTCTTC
>.|TRBJ2-1|.|TRBV29-1
CSVAVAEQFF
TGCAGCGTTGCAGTAGCGGAGCAGTTCTTC
>TRBD2|TRBJ2-3|once|TRBV3-1/TRBV3-2
CASSHLGLAGREWTQYF
TGTGCCAGCAGCCATCTTGGACTAGCGGGTCGGGAGTGGACGCAGTATTTT
>TRBD1|TRBJ2-2|.|TRBV7-2
CASSFRDRGLTGGELFF
TGTGCCAGCAGCTTCCGGGACAGGGGGTTAACAGGCGGGGAGCTGTTTTTT
>.|TRBJ1-1|.|TRBV7-8
CASSFRDPGQVTEAFF
TGTGCCAGCAGCTTCCGGGACCCCGGGCAGGTAACTGAAGCTTTCTTT
>TRBD1|TRBJ2-6|.|TRBV6-6
CASSQTGGGLRGANVLTF
TGTGCCAGCAGTCAAACAGGGGGCGGCCTGCGGGGGGCCAACGTCCTGACTTTC
>.|TRBJ2-5|.|TRBV5-1
CASSLPGVPGGETQYF
TGCGCCAGCAGCCTACCCGGGGTCCCTGGGGGGGAGACCCAGTACTTC
>.|TRBJ2-2|few|TRBV2
CASRTAPTGELFF
TGTGCCAGCAGGACAGCCCCCACCGGGGAGCTGTTTTTT
>TRBD1|TRBJ2-7|.|TRBV18
CASSRYVQGHEQYF
TGTGCCAGCTCACGGTATGTACAGGGGCACGAGCAGTACTTC
>.|TRBJ2-2|.|TRBV6-5
CASRTTTGELFF
TGTGCCAGCAGGACAACCACCGGGGAGCTGTTTTTT
>.|TRBJ1-2|.|TRBV10-3
CAISGSSYGYTF
TGTGCCATCAGCGGCAGTAGCTATGGCTACACCTTC
>TRBD1|TRBJ1-2|.|TRBV7-9
CASSFRTGAPGYTF
TGTGCCAGCAGCTTTAGGACAGGGGCTCCTGGCTACACCTTC
>.|TRBJ1-5|.|TRBV6-5
CASSWEPGGNQPQHF
TGTGCCAGCAGTTGGGAGCCGGGAGGCAATCAGCCCCAGCATTTT
>.|TRBJ2-4|.|TRBV5-5
CASAEDTVKNIQYF
TGTGCCAGCGCCGAAGACACCGTCAAAAACATTCAGTACTTC
>.|TRBJ2-2|.|TRBV4-1
CASSHPARVTGELFF
TGCGCCAGCAGCCACCCCGCCCGGGTTACCGGGGAGCTGTTTTTT
>.|TRBJ1-5|.|TRBV7-2
CASSQTAGVGYSNQPQHF
TGTGCCAGCAGCCAAACGGCGGGGGTCGGATATAGCAATCAGCCCCAGCATTTT
>TRBD1|TRBJ1-2|.|TRBV29-1
CSVGAGQGAVGYTF
TGCAGCGTTGGGGCGGGACAGGGGGCGGTCGGCTACACCTTC
>.|TRBJ2-5|.|TRBV9
CASSVGTTQETQYF
TGTGCCAGCAGCGTCGGGACGACGCAAGAGACCCAGTACTTC
>TRBD1|TRBJ2-5|.|TRBV9
CASSVDRARETQYF
TGTGCCAGCAGCGTCGACAGGGCCCGGGAGACCCAGTACTTC
>.|TRBJ1-3|.|TRBV2
CASKQGSGNTIYF
TGTGCCAGCAAACAGGGCTCTGGAAACACCATATATTTT
>.|TRBJ1-2|.|TRBV11-1
CASSLRTISGYTF
TGTGCCAGCAGCTTAAGGACCATCTCCGGCTACACCTTC
>.|TRBJ2-1|.|TRBV5-1
CASSLVLNNEQFF
TGCGCCAGCAGCTTGGTGCTGAACAATGAGCAGTTCTTC
>.|TRBJ1-6|.|TRBV5-5
CASYPGSLFDSPLHF
TGTGCCAGCTACCCGGGCAGCCTTTTCGATTCACCCCTCCACTTT
>.|TRBJ1-4|.|TRBV19
CASSMAPGMYEKLFF
TGTGCCAGTAGTATGGCCCCAGGGATGTATGAAAAACTGTTTTTT
>.|TRBJ2-5|.|TRBV5-6
CASSRQGREETQYF
TGTGCCAGCAGCCGGCAGGGCAGAGAGGAGACCCAGTACTTC
>.|TRBJ1-5|.|TRBV27
CASSPWGGEQPQHF
TGTGCCAGCAGTCCCTGGGGGGGGGAGCAGCCCCAGCATTTT
>TRBD1|TRBJ2-7|.|TRBV18
CASSPIPGQGMQQYF
TGTGCCAGCTCTCCGATCCCGGGACAGGGAATGCAGCAGTACTTC